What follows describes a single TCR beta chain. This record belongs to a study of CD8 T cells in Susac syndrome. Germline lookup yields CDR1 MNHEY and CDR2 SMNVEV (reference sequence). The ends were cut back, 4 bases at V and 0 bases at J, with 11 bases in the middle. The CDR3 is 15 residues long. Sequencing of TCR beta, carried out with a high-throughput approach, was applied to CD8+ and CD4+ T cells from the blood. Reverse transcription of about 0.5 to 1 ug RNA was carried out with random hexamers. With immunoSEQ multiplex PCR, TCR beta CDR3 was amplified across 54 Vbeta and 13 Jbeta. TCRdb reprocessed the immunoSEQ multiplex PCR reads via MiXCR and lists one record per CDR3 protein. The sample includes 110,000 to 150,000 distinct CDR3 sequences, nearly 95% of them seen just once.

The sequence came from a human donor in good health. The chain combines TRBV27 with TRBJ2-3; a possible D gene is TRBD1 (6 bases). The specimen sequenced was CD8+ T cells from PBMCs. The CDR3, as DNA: TGTGCCAGCAGTTGGGGACACCGGAGCACAGATACGCAGTATTTT. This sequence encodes CASSWGHRSTDTQYF.